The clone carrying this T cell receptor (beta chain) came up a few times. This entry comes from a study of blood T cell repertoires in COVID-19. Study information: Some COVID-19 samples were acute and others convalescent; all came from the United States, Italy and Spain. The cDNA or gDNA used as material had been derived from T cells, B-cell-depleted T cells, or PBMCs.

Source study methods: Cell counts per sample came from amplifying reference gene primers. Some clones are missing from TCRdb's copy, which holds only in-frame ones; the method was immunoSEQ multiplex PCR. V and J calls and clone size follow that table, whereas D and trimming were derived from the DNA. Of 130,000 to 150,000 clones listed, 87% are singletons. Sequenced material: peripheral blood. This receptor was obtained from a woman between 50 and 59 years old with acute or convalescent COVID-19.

The CDR3 protein is CASLHRGGYTF. CDR3 nucleotides: TGTGCCAGCCTACACAGGGGTGGCTACACCTTC. The J gene is TRBJ1-2, the V gene TRBV6-5; 7 bases line up with TRBD1. V lost 8 bases to trimming and J lost 7 bases; unmatched junction nucleotides: 4. The CDR3 runs 11 residues. Germline assignment: CDR1 MNHEY and CDR2 SVGAGI.